What follows are 23 T cell receptor beta chains derived from one specimen sequenced in a study of cytomegalovirus exposure and HLA in healthy donors (dated by TCRdb to 2016 to 2017). The library relied on the immunoSEQ multiplex PCR assay. For the multiplex PCR, a mixture combining 60 forward primers for TCR Vbeta segments and 13 reverse primers for TCR Jbeta segments was used. TCRdb stores this immuneACCESS table with in-frame sequences only. Part of the clones is absent; in the studies checked, under half of the shortfall reflects unresolved V genes, and no reason is known for the rest. For this sample the table gives 250,000 to 350,000 clones, of which roughly 80% were detected only once. 0.3% to 0.35% of the sample belongs to the ten largest clones. The sample taken for sequencing was PBMCs. These receptors were collected from a girl aged 2 to 10 in good health and CMV-seronegative.

V is TRBV10-3 and J is TRBJ2-1, with D perhaps matching TRBD2 (5 bases). Per the germline V gene, CDR1 is ENHRY and CDR2 is SYGVKD. V lost 8 bases and J lost 5, with 25 bases in between. CDR3 size: 17 residues. The CDR3 region is CAIGGWGNGPWDNEQFF. The CDR3 DNA reads as TGTGCCATCGGAGGCTGGGGAAACGGACCGTGGGACAATGAGCAGTTCTTC.

The V and J genes are TRBV9 and TRBJ1-4; D perhaps matches TRBD1 (5 bases). CDR1 SGDLS and CDR2 YYNGEE come from the germline V gene. This CDR3 region has 15 residues. Trimming took 4 bases from V and 1 from J, leaving 11 bases between them. Written as DNA, the CDR3 is TGTGCCAGCAGCCCCAGGGCAAAAACTAATGAAAAACTGTTTTTT. Translation gives CASSPRAKTNEKLFF.

The chain couples TRBV29-1 to TRBJ2-1; D might be TRBD1 (6 bases). Germline V gene lookup returns CDR1 SQVTM and CDR2 ANQGSEA. V shed 4 bases and J shed 2 bases, with 24 bases lying between them. The CDR3 has 18 residues. CDR3 sequence reads: CSVVGQGIVSRPYNEQFF. The CDR3 region has the DNA TGCAGCGTTGTCGGGCAGGGGATAGTTTCGCGCCCCTACAATGAGCAGTTCTTC.

The chain employs TRBV7-2 and TRBJ1-4, with 7 bases fitting TRBD1. CDR1 and CDR2 (germline): SGHTA, FQGNSA. The V and J ends lost 1 base and 3 bases, in that order; junction bases with no gene match: 14. The CDR3 has 19 amino acids. This CDR3 is CASSLGGLRGRKANEKLFF. CDR3 sequence (DNA): TGTGCCAGCAGCTTAGGGGGTTTGAGGGGGCGCAAGGCTAATGAAAAACTGTTTTTT.

V usage is TRBV6-1 and J usage is TRBJ1-2; D may be TRBD1 (5 bases). Germline lookup yields CDR1 MNHNS and CDR2 SASEGT. Trimming took off 2 bases at V and 8 bases at J, with 12 bases between the two ends. This CDR3 has 13 residues. CDR3 DNA: TGTGCCAGCAGTGAACCGCCAGGGCGCGGCTACACCTTC. Residues: CASSEPPGRGYTF.

This chain joins TRBV6-5 and TRBJ2-5, with 7 nucleotides matching TRBD1. V gave up 5 bases and J gave up 11 bases; unmatched junction bases: 17. The length of the CDR3 is 15 residues. CDR1 is MNHEY and CDR2 is SVGAGI in the germline V gene. CDR3: CASSLTDRPQIVQYF. In nucleotides, the CDR3 is TGTGCCAGCAGTCTAACGGACAGGCCCCAGATCGTACAGTACTTC.

The chain links TRBV5-4 to TRBJ2-1; possibly TRBD2 for D (5 bases). Between the trimmed V and J ends, which lost 4 bases and 7 bases, there was a span of 12 bases. Germline lookup yields CDR1 SGHNT and CDR2 YYREEE (reference sequence). The CDR3 contains 13 residues. The DNA for the CDR3 is TGTGCCAGCAGCCACACTAGACAAAATGAGCAGTTCTTC. It specifies CASSHTRQNEQFF.

This clone has only a few counts. This CDR3 is CASRLGTSIIGTGELFF. CDR3 DNA sequence: TGTGCCAGCAGACTTGGGACTAGCATTATAGGGACCGGGGAGCTGTTTTTT. The gene calls are TRBV2 and TRBJ2-2, with 9 positions matching TRBD2. Germline V gene data show CDR1 as SNHLY and CDR2 as FYNNEI. With 6 bases clipped from V and 5 bases from J, the junction kept 13 bases outside the gene matches. This CDR3 has 17 residues.

The genes are TRBV18 and TRBJ2-5; D is uncertain. The CDR3 has 14 amino acids. The germline CDR1 and CDR2 sequences are KGHSH and LQKENI. Trimming stripped 0 bases from V and 5 bases from J, with 10 bases between. As DNA, the CDR3 is TGTGCCAGCTCACCACCGCCGGTCGGGGAGACCCAGTACTTC. Amino acid sequence: CASSPPPVGETQYF. The full variable domain, rest sourced from reference TRBV18 and TRBJ2-5, is NAGVMQNPRHLVRRRGQEARLRCSPMKGHSHVYWYRQLPEEGLKFMVYLQKENIIDESGMPKERFSAEFPKEGPSILRIQQVVRGDSAAYFCASSPPPVGETQYFGPGTRLLVL.

V and J are TRBV19 and TRBJ2-2; 12 nucleotides align to TRBD2. Germline trimming cut 3 bases from V and 1 base from J; bases unmatched to any gene: 12. This CDR3 has 20 residues. CDR1 and CDR2 (germline): LNHDA, SQIVND (reference sequence). The CDR3 reads CASSIRRLAGGPLNTGELFF. The CDR3 DNA is TGTGCCAGTAGTATTCGTCGGCTAGCGGGAGGGCCTTTGAACACCGGGGAGCTGTTTTTT.

The V and J genes are TRBV5-6 and TRBJ1-1; no firm D call. The CDR3 extends over 15 amino acids. The germline V and J ends were trimmed by 1 base and 5 bases, with 15 bases remaining between them. CDR1 and CDR2 (germline): SGHDT, YYEEEE. The CDR3, as DNA: TGTGCCAGCAGCTTGTGGGCCGGATCGCAAACTGAAGCTTTCTTT. Its protein is CASSLWAGSQTEAFF.

This rearrangement joins TRBV4-1 to TRBJ2-1; tentatively, D is TRBD1 (6 bases). Between the trimmed V and J ends, which lost 7 bases and 0 bases, there was a span of 13 bases. CDR1 is MGHRA and CDR2 is YSYEKL in the germline V gene. The length of the CDR3 is 15 residues. This CDR3 reads CASKGEAHSYNEQFF. CDR3 DNA: TGCGCCAGCAAGGGGGAAGCTCACTCCTACAATGAGCAGTTCTTC.

The chain couples TRBV28 to TRBJ2-7; 7 bases match TRBD2. This CDR3 has 14 residues. The germline CDR1 and CDR2 sequences are MDHEN and SYDVKM. Unmatched junction bases numbered 3, after V lost 4 bases and J lost 0 bases. This CDR3 reads CASSSGGGSYEQYF. The CDR3 DNA reads TGTGCCAGCAGTTCAGGCGGGGGCTCCTACGAGCAGTACTTC.

The sample holds a few counts of this clone. The V call is TRBV15, the J call TRBJ2-2; 12 nucleotides match TRBD2. Looked up from germline, CDR1 is LNHNV and CDR2 is YYDKDF (reference sequence). This CDR3 contains 15 residues. With V trimmed by 7 bases and J by 3 bases, 3 bases remained unmatched. In nucleotides, the CDR3 is TGTGCCACCAAGACTAGCGGGAGTTACACCGGGGAGCTGTTTTTT. Protein sequence: CATKTSGSYTGELFF.

The chain uses TRBV5-4 and TRBJ1-2; 8 bases line up with TRBD1. Germline CDR1 and CDR2: SGHNT and YYREEE (reference sequence). The junction had 7 bases not matched to a gene; V was cut back by 2 bases and J by 4 bases. The CDR3 consists of 15 residues. CDR3 bases: TGTGCCAGCAGCTTTCAGGGGGCCGAGGTCTATGGCTACACCTTC. It encodes CASSFQGAEVYGYTF.

The chain uses TRBV18 and TRBJ2-5; 8 bases map to TRBD1. The CDR3 totals 13 residues. Trimming at V came to 4 bases and at J to 5 bases, leaving 3 bases not matched to a gene. Germline CDR1 KGHSH, CDR2 LQKENI. The CDR3 here is CASSRGQGETQYF. The DNA of the CDR3 is TGTGCCAGCTCACGCGGACAGGGTGAGACCCAGTACTTC.

This chain connects TRBV15 to TRBJ2-3, with 7 positions matching TRBD1. J gave up 0 bases and V 5 bases, and 11 bases lay outside the gene matches. CDR1 and CDR2 from the germline V gene are LNHNV and YYDKDF (reference sequence). The CDR3 loop spans 17 amino acids. CDR3 residues: CATSGGSGQSSTDTQYF. As DNA, the CDR3 is TGTGCCACCAGCGGAGGATCGGGACAGAGTAGCACAGATACGCAGTATTTT.

CDR3 sequence (DNA): TGTGCCAGCAGCACAAAGACTAGCGGCTCCTACGAGCAGTACTTC. Translation gives CASSTKTSGSYEQYF. The rearrangement joins TRBV7-9 to TRBJ2-7; 9 nucleotides agree with TRBD2. Unmatched junction bases numbered 5, after V lost 5 bases and J lost 0 bases. The CDR3 covers 15 residues. CDR1 and CDR2 (germline): SEHNR, FQNEAQ (reference sequence). Supplemented by reference TRBV7-9 and TRBJ2-7, the full variable domain reads DTGVSQNPRHKITKRGQNVTFRCDPISEHNRLYWYRQTLGQGPEFLTYFQNEAQLEKSRLLSDRFSAERPKGSFSTLEIQRTEQGDSAMYLCASSTKTSGSYEQYFGPGTRLTVT.

The chain links TRBV28 to TRBJ1-2, with a tentative D call TRBD1 (6 bases). The CDR3 is 14 residues long. V was cut by 5 bases and J by 8 bases, with 18 bases left in between. The germline V gene encodes CDR1 MDHEN and CDR2 SYDVKM. The CDR3 DNA reads TGTGCCAGCAGTCCCTCCGGGGGGGCTCGGGGCTACACCTTC. Protein: CASSPSGGARGYTF.

This sequence joins TRBV18 and TRBJ1-5; D might be TRBD1 (6 bases). Germline lookup yields CDR1 KGHSH and CDR2 LQKENI. The CDR3 covers 15 residues. Trimming left V 3 bases short and J 6 bases short, with 15 bases between. This CDR3 is CASSPIQGFFQPQHF. The DNA for the CDR3 is TGTGCCAGCTCACCGATACAGGGTTTTTTTCAGCCCCAGCATTTT.

This rearrangement joins TRBV19 to TRBJ2-1; D ambiguous. From germline, CDR1 is LNHDA and CDR2 SQIVND (reference sequence). The CDR3 contains 14 residues. Trimming took off 10 bases at V and 4 bases at J, with 17 bases between the two ends. As DNA, the CDR3 is TGTGCCACCTCTTATAGGCGGAGATACAATGAGCAGTTCTTC. Translation: CATSYRRRYNEQFF. The whole variable domain, remainder taken from reference TRBV19 and TRBJ2-1, is DGGITQSPKYLFRKEGQNVTLSCEQNLNHDAMYWYRQDPGQGLRLIYYSQIVNDFQKGDIAEGYSVSREKKESFPLTVTSAQKNPTAFYLCATSYRRRYNEQFFGPGTRLTVL.

This chain uses TRBV27 with TRBJ2-7; D is possibly TRBD1 (6 bases). CDR1 is MNHEY and CDR2 is SMNVEV in the germline V gene (reference sequence). The CDR3 consists of 12 residues. The V end was cut by 5 bases, the J end by 6 bases, with 11 bases between. CDR3 sequence reads: CASSAQGLEQYF. CDR3 bases: TGTGCCAGCAGTGCCCAGGGGCTCGAGCAGTACTTC.

This chain links TRBV6-8 with TRBJ1-1; 8 bases are a match to TRBD1. The CDR3 is 20 residues long. CDR1 MNHGY and CDR2 SAAAGT come from the germline V gene. Germline trimming cut 9 bases from V and 0 bases from J; bases unmatched to any gene: 24. The CDR3 DNA reads as TGTGCCAGTAGTGCCCCAACAGGGGGGTTTTGTAAATCCATGAACACTGAAGCTTTCTTT. The encoded protein is CASSAPTGGFCKSMNTEAFF.